Reported below is one TCR beta chain. What it binds is not known. The entry originates in a study of shared clonotypes between healthy human individuals. As for the study in general: For every donor, three CD4 naive, three CD4 memory, two CD8 naive and one CD8 memory plates were used. Study-wide findings and caveats: It was the non-shared clonotypes that had lower generation probabilities than clonotypes shared by all four donors.

CDR1 and CDR2 (germline): MGHRA, YSYEKL. Trimming cost V 3 bases and J 1 base, with 9 bases left between them. The length of the CDR3 is 14 residues. It was at deep level that the assay was run. Each subset's genomic DNA was shared equally among a number of immunoSEQ plates. Generated by immunoSEQ multiplex PCR, the TCRdb table keeps only in-frame clones and is missing some. The table records around 1,900,000 clones, just under 95% of them present only once. Selected positively for CCR7 and CD45RO-negative, naive CD8 cells excluded terminally differentiated effector memory CD45RA+ cells. The chain recombines TRBV4-1 with TRBJ1-1; D is uncertain. The source is a young man in good health. Some clones in this sample may be carry-over from other donors' samples. Sequencing was carried out using naive CD8+ T cells from PBMCs. The chain's CDR3 is CASSHNAQNTEAFF. Here the CDR3 DNA reads TGCGCCAGCAGCCACAATGCCCAGAACACTGAAGCTTTCTTT.